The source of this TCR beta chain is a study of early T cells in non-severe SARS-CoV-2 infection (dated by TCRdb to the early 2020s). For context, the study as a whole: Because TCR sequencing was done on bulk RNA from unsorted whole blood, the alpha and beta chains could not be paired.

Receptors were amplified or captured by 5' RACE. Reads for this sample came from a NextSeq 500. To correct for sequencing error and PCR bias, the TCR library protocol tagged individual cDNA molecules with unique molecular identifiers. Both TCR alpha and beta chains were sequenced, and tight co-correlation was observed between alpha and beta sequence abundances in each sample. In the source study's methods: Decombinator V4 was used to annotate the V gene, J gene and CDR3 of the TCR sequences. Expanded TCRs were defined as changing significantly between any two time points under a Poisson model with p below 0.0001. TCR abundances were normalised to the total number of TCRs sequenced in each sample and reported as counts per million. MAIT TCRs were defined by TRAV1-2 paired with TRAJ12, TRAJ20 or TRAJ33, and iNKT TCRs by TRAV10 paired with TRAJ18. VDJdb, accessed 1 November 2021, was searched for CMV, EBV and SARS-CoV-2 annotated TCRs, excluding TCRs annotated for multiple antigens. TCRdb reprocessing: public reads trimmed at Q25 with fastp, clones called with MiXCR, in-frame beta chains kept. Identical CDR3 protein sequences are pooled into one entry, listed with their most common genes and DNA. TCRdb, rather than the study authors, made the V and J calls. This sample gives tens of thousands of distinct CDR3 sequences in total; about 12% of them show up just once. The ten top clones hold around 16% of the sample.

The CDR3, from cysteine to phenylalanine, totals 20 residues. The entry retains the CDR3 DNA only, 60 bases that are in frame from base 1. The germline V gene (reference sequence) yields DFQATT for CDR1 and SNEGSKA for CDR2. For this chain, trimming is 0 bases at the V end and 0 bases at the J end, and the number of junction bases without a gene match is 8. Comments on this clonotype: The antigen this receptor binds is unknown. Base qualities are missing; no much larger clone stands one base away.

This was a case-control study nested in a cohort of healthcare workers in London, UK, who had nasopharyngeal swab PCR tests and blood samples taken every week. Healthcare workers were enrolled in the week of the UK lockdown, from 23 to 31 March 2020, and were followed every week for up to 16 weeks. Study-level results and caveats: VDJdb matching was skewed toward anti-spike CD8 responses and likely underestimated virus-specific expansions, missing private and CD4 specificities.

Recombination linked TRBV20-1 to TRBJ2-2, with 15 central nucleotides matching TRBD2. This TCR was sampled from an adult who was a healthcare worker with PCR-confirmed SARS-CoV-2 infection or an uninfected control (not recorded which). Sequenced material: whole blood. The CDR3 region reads CSARDPGLAGGDSNTGELFF. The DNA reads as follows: TGCAGTGCTAGAGACCCCGGACTAGCGGGGGGGGATTCGAACACCGGGGAGCTGTTTTTT.